This entry lists 14 T cell receptor beta chains sequenced from one sample in a study of T cells in localized non-small cell lung cancer. Sequencing used immunoSEQ multiplex PCR; TCRdb keeps in-frame clones, though not all of them. The sample has 30,000 to 45,000 clones, approximately 94% seen once; the top ten hold around 6.5%. The source material was peripheral blood, sampled before any cancer treatment. All receptors derive from a female donor over 55 with stage I lung adenocarcinoma.

The chain has TRBV30 and TRBJ1-3; the D is unclear. Germline loops: CDR1 GTSNPN, CDR2 SVGIG (reference sequence). The CDR3 contains 17 residues. V gave up 0 bases and J gave up 0 bases, with 15 bases separating them. CDR3 nucleotide sequence: TGTGCCTGGAGTGTACGCGACGGCAGCCACTCTGGAAACACCATATATTTT. This translates into CAWSVRDGSHSGNTIYF.

The CDR3 here is CASSYNSGNTIYF. CDR3 in DNA: TGTGCCAGCAGCTATAATTCTGGAAACACCATATATTTT. The V and J genes are TRBV11-2 and TRBJ1-3; D is unresolved. Trimming pared 4 bases from V and 1 base from J, leaving 5 bases between. Germline V gene lookup returns CDR1 SGHAT and CDR2 FQNNGV. The CDR3 runs to 13 residues.

This CDR3 is CASSVGTVSYNSPLHF. As DNA, the CDR3 is TGTGCCAGCAGTGTTGGGACAGTCTCCTATAATTCACCCCTCCACTTT. The gene calls are TRBV6-1 and TRBJ1-6, with TRBD1 matching over 7 bases. Unmatched junction bases numbered 3, after V lost 4 bases and J lost 0 bases. CDR3 length: 16 amino acids. The V gene's germline CDR1 is MNHNS and CDR2 SASEGT.

This clone turned up a few times. The chain is built from TRBV2 and TRBJ1-2, with no clear D. The germline gives CDR1 SNHLY, CDR2 FYNNEI. V was trimmed by 2 bases and J by 1 base, leaving 11 bases between them. The CDR3 consists of 15 residues. The chain's CDR3 is CASSERRIFNYGYTF. The CDR3 nucleotides read TGTGCCAGCAGTGAAAGGAGAATCTTTAACTATGGCTACACCTTC. The complete variable domain, with remaining parts taken from reference TRBV2 and TRBJ1-2, reads EPEVTQTPSHQVTQMGQEVILRCVPISNHLYFYWYRQILGQKVEFLVSFYNNEISEKSEIFDDQFSVERPDGSNFTLKIRSTKLEDSAMYFCASSERRIFNYGYTFGSGTRLTVV.

The rearrangement uses TRBV29-1 and TRBJ1-1; no firm D call. V lost 4 bases and J 1 base, leaving 10 bases between the germline ends. Germline loops: CDR1 SQVTM, CDR2 ANQGSEA. CDR3 length: 13 residues. CDR3 sequence reads: CSVATHANTEAFF. In DNA form, the CDR3 reads TGCAGCGTTGCAACGCACGCGAACACTGAAGCTTTCTTT.

As for this clone: One end of the junction varies from germline; a read error may be responsible. The chain joins TRBV7-7 to TRBJ2-7; possible D gene TRBD2, 7 bases. This CDR3 region has 17 residues. The germline CDR1 and CDR2 sequences are SSHAT and FNYEAQ (reference sequence). CDR3 sequence reads: CASSLGGGGGSSYEQYF. The CDR3 coding sequence is TGTGCTAGCAGCTTAGGGGGGGGCGGGGGTTCGTCCTACGAGCAGTACTTC.

J is TRBJ1-3 and V is TRBV5-1, with D maybe TRBD1 (6 bases). Germline CDR1 is SGHRS and CDR2 is YFSETQ. Trimming shortened V by 4 bases and J by 2 bases, and 22 bases separated the two germline ends. CDR3 size: 18 residues. This CDR3 reads CASSMSGGPGLTGNTIYF. The CDR3 DNA is TGCGCCAGCAGCATGTCGGGGGGCCCGGGATTAACTGGAAACACCATATATTTT. Together with reference TRBV5-1 and TRBJ1-3, the CDR3 gives the full variable domain: KAGVTQTPRYLIKTRGQQVTLSCSPISGHRSVSWYQQTPGQGLQFLFEYFSETQRNKGNFPGRFSGRQFSNSRSEMNVSTLELGDSALYLCASSMSGGPGLTGNTIYFGEGSWLTVV.

The chain recombines TRBV7-3 with TRBJ1-2; D is unresolved. Germline CDR1 and CDR2: SGHTA and FQGTGA. V lost 0 bases to trimming and J lost 8 bases, with 10 bases between them. This CDR3 region has 13 residues. The CDR3 coding sequence is TGTGCCAGCAGCTTAACCGGGTATCAAGGCTACACCTTC. Translation: CASSLTGYQGYTF.

The chain is built from TRBV18 and TRBJ1-5; unclear D gene. The CDR3 contains 14 residues. From germline, CDR1 is KGHSH and CDR2 LQKENI. The germline V and J ends were trimmed by 6 bases and 2 bases, with 11 bases remaining between them. The chain's CDR3 is CASSREWGNQPQHF. The CDR3 DNA reads as TGTGCCAGCTCGCGGGAGTGGGGCAATCAGCCCCAGCATTTT.

The chain carries TRBV5-1 and TRBJ2-3; TRBD2 matches 13 bases. Per the germline V gene, CDR1 is SGHRS and CDR2 is YFSETQ. This CDR3 is 17 amino acids long. The V gene end was trimmed by 0 bases and the J gene end by 3 bases; junction bases not matched to a gene: 4. CDR3 DNA sequence: TGCGCCAGCAGCTTGGAACCGGGACTAGCGGGGACAGATACGCAGTATTTT. This encodes CASSLEPGLAGTDTQYF.

This clone has just one count. The chain joins TRBV7-6 to TRBJ1-6, with D maybe TRBD1 (6 bases). The CDR3 has 15 amino acids. V was shortened by 1 base and J by 7 bases, with 11 bases between the two germline ends. CDR1 is SGHVS and CDR2 is FNYEAQ in the germline V gene. The CDR3 here is CASSLDGQGNSPLHF. CDR3 nucleotides: TGTGCCAGCAGCTTAGATGGGCAGGGGAATTCACCCCTCCACTTT.

The chain joins TRBV6-6 to TRBJ1-4; D gene uncertain. Per germline, CDR1 MNHNY and CDR2 SVGAGI (reference sequence). There are 14 residues in the CDR3. V was shortened by 5 bases and J by 7 bases, with 14 bases between the two germline ends. In DNA form, the CDR3 reads TGTGCCAGCAGTATTTACGGTCGCGGTGAAAAACTGTTTTTT. Translating gives CASSIYGRGEKLFF.

The chain employs TRBV29-1 and TRBJ1-2, with D possibly TRBD1 on 5 matching bases. This CDR3 spans 13 amino acids. CDR1 SQVTM and CDR2 ANQGSEA come from the germline V gene. Trimming took off 5 bases at V and 3 bases at J, with 13 bases between the two ends. The CDR3 reads CSVPGLGDYGYTF. CDR3 sequence (DNA): TGCAGCGTTCCAGGTCTAGGGGACTATGGCTACACCTTC.

The rearrangement uses TRBV11-3 and TRBJ2-1, with D possibly being TRBD1 (6 bases). V lost 0 bases to trimming and J lost 2 bases, with 11 bases between them. This CDR3 comprises 16 residues. Germline-derived CDR1 and CDR2 are SGHNT and YENEEA. The CDR3 spells CASSLELRGPYNEQFF. The CDR3 nucleotides are TGTGCCAGCAGCTTAGAGCTCAGGGGTCCCTACAATGAGCAGTTCTTC.